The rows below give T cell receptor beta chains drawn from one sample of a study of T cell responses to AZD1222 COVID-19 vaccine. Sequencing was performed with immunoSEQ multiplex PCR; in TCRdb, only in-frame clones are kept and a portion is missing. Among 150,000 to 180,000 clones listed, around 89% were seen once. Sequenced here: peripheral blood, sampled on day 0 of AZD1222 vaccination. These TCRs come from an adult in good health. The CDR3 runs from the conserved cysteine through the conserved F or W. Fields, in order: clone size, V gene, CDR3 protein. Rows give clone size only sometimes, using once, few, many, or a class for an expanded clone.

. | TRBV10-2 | CASSIWDRGDTEAFF
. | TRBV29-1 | CSVGGKGEKLFF
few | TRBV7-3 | CASSETSGGTGELFF
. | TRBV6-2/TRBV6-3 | CASSLVGAINEQFF
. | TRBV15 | CATSRRQGEKTQYF
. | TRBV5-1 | CASSLDPGQDSPLHF
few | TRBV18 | CASSMNTGELFF
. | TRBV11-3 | CAKRRGPVRLFF
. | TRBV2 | CASTVQQGIGGFF
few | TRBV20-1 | CSASLAGRYEQYF
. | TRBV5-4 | CASSPGLAGGNWETQYF
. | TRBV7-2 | CASTPRNTGELFF
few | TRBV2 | CASSQGQAGASPLHF
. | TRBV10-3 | CAGRQREVGSPLHF
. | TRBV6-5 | CASSYSSSSTNYGYTF
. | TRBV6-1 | CASSELGGYYNEQFF
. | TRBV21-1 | CASSRSKGRNTGELFF
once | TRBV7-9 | CASSFGGTDTQYF
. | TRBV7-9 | CASSRVRGPYEQYF
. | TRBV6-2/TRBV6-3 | CASSYSLGHLQETQYF
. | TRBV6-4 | CASSAGNYGYTF
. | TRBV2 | CASRPGTGTATNEKLFF
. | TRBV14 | CASSQDPVGLGEKLFF
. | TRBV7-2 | CASSRDRNNQPQHF
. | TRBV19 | CATNRGQGAYEQYF
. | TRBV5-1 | CASSEIGGYGYTF
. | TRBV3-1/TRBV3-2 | CASSQYAGGAIDTQYF
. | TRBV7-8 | CASSLAEGRTEAFF
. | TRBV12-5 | CASGPQGYNEQFF
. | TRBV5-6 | CASSLRPNYGYTF
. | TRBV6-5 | CASSREGQVNSPLHF
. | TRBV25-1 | CASSRAGGNTIYF
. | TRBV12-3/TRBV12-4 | CASSPGGGPSF
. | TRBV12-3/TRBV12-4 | CASSAGTEETQYF
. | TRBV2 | CASSGSSGWYEQYF